Listed below are T cell receptor beta chains from one sample, sequenced in a study of shared clonotypes between healthy human individuals. Sequenced by immunoSEQ multiplex PCR; TCRdb stores in-frame clones only, minus some. This sample has a few million clones, with over 90% found just once. The sample was naive CD4+ T cells from PBMCs. Source of these receptors: a man aged 18 to 35 in good health. Some clones in this sample may be carry-over from other donors' samples. CDR3s include the opening cysteine and the closing phenylalanine or tryptophan. A D gene is named only where the DNA matches it firmly. Expanded clones get a size class; other rows say once, few or many, or leave the size out.

j_call clone_size d_call v_call cdr3_aa cdr3_nt
TRBJ2-3 . . TRBV4-1 CASSPPSYRQRPSTDTQYF TGCGCCAGCAGCCCTCCCTCTTATCGACAGAGACCTAGCACAGATACGCAGTATTTT
TRBJ2-1 . . TRBV4-1 CASSQAEGSYNEQFF TGCGCCAGCAGCCAAGCAGAGGGCTCCTACAATGAGCAGTTCTTC
TRBJ1-3 . . TRBV6-1 CASKFSGNTIYF TGTGCCAGCAAATTCTCTGGAAACACCATATATTTT
TRBJ2-5 . . TRBV5-5 CASSLDFETQYF TGTGCCAGCAGCTTGGATTTTGAGACCCAGTACTTC
TRBJ2-7 . TRBD2 TRBV28 CASSSPAGGFEQYF TGTGCCAGCAGTTCCCCAGCGGGAGGGTTTGAGCAGTACTTC
TRBJ2-7 . . TRBV6-1 CASTSQPGAEQYF TGTGCCAGCACCTCTCAGCCGGGGGCCGAGCAGTACTTC
TRBJ2-5 . . TRBV5-4 CASSPGPFQETQYF TGTGCCAGCAGCCCAGGACCATTCCAAGAGACCCAGTACTTC
TRBJ1-2 few . TRBV29-1 CSARTLEGYGYTF TGCAGCGCCAGGACTCTCGAGGGGTATGGCTACACCTTC
TRBJ2-1 . . TRBV28 CASSLAGSSYNEQFF TGTGCCAGCAGTTTGGCGGGTAGCTCCTACAATGAGCAGTTCTTC
TRBJ1-2 . . TRBV5-4 CASSLSGRLLQGYTF TGTGCCAGCAGCTTATCGGGACGACTCCTCCAGGGCTACACCTTC
TRBJ1-5 . . TRBV18 CASSPNTVYSNQPQHF TGTGCCAGCTCACCCAACACAGTTTATAGCAATCAGCCCCAGCATTTT
TRBJ2-5 once . TRBV7-7 CASSPGSTETQYF TGTGCCAGCAGCCCAGGGAGTACGGAGACCCAGTACTTC
TRBJ2-3 . . TRBV7-6 CASSPLSGVTQYF TGTGCCAGCAGCCCCCTTTCCGGCGTTACGCAGTATTTT
TRBJ1-2 few TRBD1 TRBV13 CASSTWTGNYGYTF TGTGCCAGCAGCACATGGACAGGAAACTATGGCTACACCTTC
TRBJ1-1 once . TRBV4-3 CASSQGRYGNTEAFF TGCGCCAGCAGCCAAGGGCGTTATGGGAACACTGAAGCTTTCTTT